The 17 T cell receptor beta chains below were found in one sample sequenced in a study of shared clonotypes between healthy human individuals. Assay: immunoSEQ multiplex PCR; the TCRdb copy retains only in-frame clones and omits some. This table holds a few million clones, more than 85% found once. The sequencing sample was made of naive CD4+ T cells from PBMCs. As to subset: CD45RA+ positively selected. All receptors derive from a man in his late teens or twenties in good health. Some clones in this sample may be carry-over from other donors' samples.

The rearrangement joins TRBV5-1 to TRBJ2-5; 8 bases are a match to TRBD1. The CDR3 loop spans 15 amino acids. Germline lookup yields CDR1 SGHRS and CDR2 YFSETQ. V lost 3 bases to trimming and J lost 5 bases; unmatched junction nucleotides: 9. As DNA, the CDR3 is TGCGCCAGCAGCTACGGGACAGGTGGATGGGAGACCCAGTACTTC. Translation: CASSYGTGGWETQYF.

The chain uses TRBV5-1 and TRBJ2-7, with a possible D match to TRBD1 (5 bases). V lost 5 bases, J lost 0 bases, and 12 bases lay in between. The germline V gene encodes CDR1 SGHRS and CDR2 YFSETQ. This CDR3 region has 14 residues. The chain's CDR3 is CASSVGPRSYEQYF. CDR3 nucleotide sequence: TGCGCCAGCAGTGTGGGGCCACGCTCCTACGAGCAGTACTTC.

The chain combines TRBV5-1 with TRBJ2-7; weak D call: TRBD1 (6 bases). Germline-derived CDR1 and CDR2 are SGHRS and YFSETQ. V was clipped by 0 bases and J by 0 bases, with 10 bases between them. The CDR3 contains 15 residues. Here the CDR3 DNA reads TGCGCCAGCAGCTTGGAGGCAGGGGACTCCTACGAGCAGTACTTC. Protein: CASSLEAGDSYEQYF.

This chain connects TRBV28 to TRBJ1-2; TRBD1 agrees at 9 bases. V lost 5 bases and J lost 7; bases outside the gene matches: 8. Germline V gene sequence: CDR1 MDHEN, CDR2 SYDVKM. This CDR3 is built from 14 residues. Here the CDR3 DNA reads TGTGCCAGCAGTACCACAGGGGGCGCGGGTGGCTACACCTTC. This codes for CASSTTGGAGGYTF.

The chain combines TRBV29-1 with TRBJ2-7, with D unresolved. Between the trimmed V and J ends, which lost 4 bases and 0 bases, there was a span of 16 bases. The CDR3 is made up of 15 amino acids. Germline values: CDR1 SQVTM, CDR2 ANQGSEA. This CDR3 is CSVVPETPVSYEQYF. The CDR3 nucleotides read TGCAGCGTTGTTCCCGAGACACCCGTCTCCTACGAGCAGTACTTC.

The chain carries TRBV27 and TRBJ1-5; 7 bases align to TRBD1. Germline V gene sequence: CDR1 MNHEY, CDR2 SMNVEV (reference sequence). CDR3 length: 14 amino acids. The V segment lost 6 bases and the J segment 6 bases; nucleotides outside the gene matches: 8. CDR3 sequence: CASRPDREGQPQHF. The CDR3 DNA reads as TGTGCCAGCAGGCCTGACAGGGAGGGTCAGCCCCAGCATTTT.

The CDR3 spells CASSRETQYF. As DNA, the CDR3 is TGTGCCAGTAGCAGAGAGACCCAGTACTTC. The J gene is TRBJ2-5, the V gene TRBV19; D gene unclear. The CDR3 consists of 10 residues. Trimming took 6 bases from V and 4 from J, leaving 3 bases between them. Per germline, CDR1 LNHDA and CDR2 SQIVND (reference sequence).

This clone was recorded once. V gene TRBV9 combines with J gene TRBJ2-2; D remains ambiguous. V shed 0 bases and J shed 5 bases, with 8 bases lying between them. The germline V gene has CDR1 SGDLS and CDR2 YYNGEE. The CDR3 consists of 14 residues. CDR3 DNA sequence: TGTGCCAGCAGCGTAGGATCCTCTACCGGGGAGCTGTTTTTT. This gives the protein CASSVGSSTGELFF.

The sample holds one count of this clone. The gene calls are TRBV5-1 and TRBJ1-1; no definite D call. Germline loops: CDR1 SGHRS, CDR2 YFSETQ. Trimming shortened V by 3 bases and J by 7 bases, and 16 bases separated the two germline ends. This CDR3 region has 14 residues. CDR3 region: CASSSILGGNEAFF. CDR3 bases: TGCGCCAGCAGCTCAATACTCGGAGGGAATGAAGCTTTCTTT.

The chain joins TRBV5-1 to TRBJ1-3, with D tentatively TRBD1 (6 bases). The CDR3 is 16 residues long. CDR1 is SGHRS and CDR2 is YFSETQ in the germline V gene. Trimming removed 4 bases at V and 0 bases at J, with 14 bases between. This chain's CDR3 is CASSMATGLSGNTIYF. CDR3 in DNA: TGCGCCAGCAGCATGGCGACAGGCCTCTCTGGAAACACCATATATTTT. The whole variable domain, remainder taken from reference TRBV5-1 and TRBJ1-3, is KAGVTQTPRYLIKTRGQQVTLSCSPISGHRSVSWYQQTPGQGLQFLFEYFSETQRNKGNFPGRFSGRQFSNSRSEMNVSTLELGDSALYLCASSMATGLSGNTIYFGEGSWLTVV.

For this clone: The sample contains more than one DNA sequence encoding this CDR3. The rearrangement joins TRBV5-1 to TRBJ2-3, with 12 nucleotides matching TRBD2. V shed 0 bases and J 2 bases; nucleotides not matched to a gene: 4. CDR3 size: 17 residues. Germline V lookup: CDR1 SGHRS, CDR2 YFSETQ. In DNA, the CDR3 is TGCGCCAGCAGCTTGGAACTAGCGGGGGGACTCACAGATACGCAGTATTTT. Translating gives CASSLELAGGLTDTQYF.

V and J are TRBV30 and TRBJ1-5; D not resolved. CDR3 length: 17 residues. The V and J ends lost 0 bases and 0 bases respectively, with 15 bases between them. From germline, CDR1 is GTSNPN and CDR2 SVGIG (reference sequence). This chain's CDR3 is CAWSVTATMFSNQPQHF. CDR3 sequence (DNA): TGTGCCTGGAGTGTCACCGCAACCATGTTTAGCAATCAGCCCCAGCATTTT.

The rearrangement uses TRBV10-1 and TRBJ2-7, with 12 bases lining up with TRBD2. The germline CDR1 and CDR2 sequences are WNHNN and SYGVQD (reference sequence). The V segment lost 5 bases and the J segment 6 bases; nucleotides outside the gene matches: 8. This CDR3 is 15 amino acids long. Written as DNA, the CDR3 is TGCGCCAGCAGTCCGAGACTAGCGGGAGACGGCGAGCAGTACTTC. Residues: CASSPRLAGDGEQYF.

This chain links TRBV14 with TRBJ1-1; D gene uncertain. The ends were cut back, 0 bases at V and 6 bases at J, with 5 bases in the middle. Germline V lookup: CDR1 SGHDN, CDR2 FVKESK. The CDR3 runs 12 residues. The CDR3 is CASSQDTAEAFF. The CDR3 DNA reads as TGTGCCAGCAGCCAAGACACGGCTGAAGCTTTCTTT.

This sequence joins TRBV9 and TRBJ1-2, with TRBD1 identical over 7 bases. There are 15 residues in the CDR3. Germline V gives CDR1 SGDLS, CDR2 YYNGEE. Trimming removed 2 bases from V and 1 base from J; junction bases left unmatched: 5. In DNA form, the CDR3 reads TGTGCCAGCAGCGTCTACAGGGGAGTTAACTATGGCTACACCTTC. Its translation: CASSVYRGVNYGYTF.

In the case of this clone: Within the sample, other DNA sequences also encode this same CDR3. V and J are TRBV1 and TRBJ1-5; the D call in the table, TRBD1, was not verified against the DNA. TRBV1 is reported as a pseudogene. The CDR3 has 15 residues. Here the CDR3 reads CTSSQEDSRNQPQHF. The CDR3 DNA sequence: TGCACCAGCAGCCAAGAGGACAGTCGCAATCAGCCCCAGCATTTT.

The chain joins TRBV6-1 to TRBJ1-1, with a possible D match to TRBD1 (6 bases). Germline CDR1 is MNHNS and CDR2 is SASEGT. The germline V and J ends were trimmed by 1 base and 4 bases, with 7 bases remaining between them. The CDR3 runs to 13 residues. CDR3 sequence (DNA): TGTGCCAGCAGTGAAGTACAGGGCACTGAAGCTTTCTTT. This translates into CASSEVQGTEAFF.